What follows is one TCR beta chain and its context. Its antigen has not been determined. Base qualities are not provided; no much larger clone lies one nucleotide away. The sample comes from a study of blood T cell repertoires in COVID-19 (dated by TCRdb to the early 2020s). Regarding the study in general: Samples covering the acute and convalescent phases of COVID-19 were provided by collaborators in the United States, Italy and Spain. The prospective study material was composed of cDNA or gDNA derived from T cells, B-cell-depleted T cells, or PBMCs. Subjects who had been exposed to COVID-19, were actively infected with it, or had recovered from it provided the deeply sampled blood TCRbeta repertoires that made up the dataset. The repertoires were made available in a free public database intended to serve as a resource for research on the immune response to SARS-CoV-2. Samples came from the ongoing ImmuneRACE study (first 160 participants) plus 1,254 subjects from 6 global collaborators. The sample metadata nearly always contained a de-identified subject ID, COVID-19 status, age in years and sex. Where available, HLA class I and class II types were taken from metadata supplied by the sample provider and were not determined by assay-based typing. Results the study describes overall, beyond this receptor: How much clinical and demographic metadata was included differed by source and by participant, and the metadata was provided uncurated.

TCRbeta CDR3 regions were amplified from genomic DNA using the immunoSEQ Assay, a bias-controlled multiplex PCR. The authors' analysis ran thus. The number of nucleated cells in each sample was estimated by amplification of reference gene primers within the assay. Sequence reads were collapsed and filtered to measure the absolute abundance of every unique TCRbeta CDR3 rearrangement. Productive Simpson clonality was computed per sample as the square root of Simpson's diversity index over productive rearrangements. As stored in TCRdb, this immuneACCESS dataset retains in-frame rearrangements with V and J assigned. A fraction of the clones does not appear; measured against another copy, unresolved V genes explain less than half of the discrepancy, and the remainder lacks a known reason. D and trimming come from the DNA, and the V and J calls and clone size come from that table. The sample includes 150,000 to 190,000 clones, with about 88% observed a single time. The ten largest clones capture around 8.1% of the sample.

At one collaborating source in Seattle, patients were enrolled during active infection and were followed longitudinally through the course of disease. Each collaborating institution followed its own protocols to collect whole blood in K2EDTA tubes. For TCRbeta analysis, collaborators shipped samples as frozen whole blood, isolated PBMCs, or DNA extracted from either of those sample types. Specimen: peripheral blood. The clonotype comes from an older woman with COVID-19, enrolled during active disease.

In nucleotide form, the sequence is TGTGCCAGCTATCGCTATGGCTACACCTTC. Its coded protein is CASYRYGYTF. The rearrangement combines TRBV6-5 with TRBJ1-2, with no reliable assignment of the D segment. Trimming takes 8 bases from V and 4 bases from J, and the germline ends sit 5 bases apart. The CDR3, from cysteine to phenylalanine, totals 10 residues. Kept here is only the CDR3 DNA, which spans 30 bases and is read in frame from base 1. The germline V gene supplies CDR1 MNHEY and CDR2 SVGAGI.